Sequencing of this T cell receptor beta chain was carried out in a study of T cell repertoires in cytomegalovirus infection (dated by TCRdb to about 2019). With respect to the entire study: Donor HLA type was relevant to the analysis, as public TCR beta signatures indicated carriage of CMV infection together with the matching HLA type. Overall study outcomes, separate from this receptor: In both this cohort and an independent cohort of over 350 donors, the cumulative frequency of public TCR beta family members distinguished carriers of CMV infection plus the relevant HLA type. In the ex vivo response, HLA-C-restricted CMV-specific TCR beta clonotypes were dominant, and in two of eight donors the single most frequent clonotype came from this HLA-C-restricted group.

From the cysteine up to the phenylalanine, the CDR3 has a length of 12 residues. Only the CDR3 DNA stays, 36 bases, in frame from base 1. From the germline V gene, CDR1 is SGDLS and CDR2 is YYNGEE. V is cut by 0 bases and J by 5 bases, and the space between the germline ends is 6 bases. By share, this clonotype ranks as medium-sized (0.01 to 0.1%). It has no known antigen specificity. Nothing much larger sits one base from this clone, and base qualities are not available. The sequencing machine was an Illumina HiSeq 1500. The public reads were reprocessed in TCRdb via fastp at Q25 and MiXCR, keeping in-frame beta chains. Records with the same CDR3 protein are collapsed into one entry carrying the most frequent genes and DNA. In all, the sample holds fewer than 350,000 distinct CDR3 sequences, and about a sixth of those were seen once. Around 12% of the sample rests with the top ten.

The sequence came from a human donor in good health (CMV status not recorded). Some clones in this sample may be carry-over from other donors' samples. The receptor chain draws on TRBV9 and TRBJ2-7, with the identity of the D gene unclear. The material sequenced was PBMCs. The CDR3 region has the sequence CASSVEKDEQYF. The nucleotides read TGTGCCAGCAGCGTAGAAAAGGACGAGCAGTACTTC.